This record covers a single T cell receptor beta chain. Assay: immunoSEQ multiplex PCR; the TCRdb copy retains only in-frame clones and omits some. The profile shows about 10,000 clones, about 80% of them singletons. V was shortened by 5 bases and J by 1 base, with 13 bases between the two germline ends. This CDR3 is built from 15 residues. The V gene's germline CDR1 is SGHTA and CDR2 FQGTGA. This sample's time point: neoterminal ileum biopsy at postoperative endoscopy, about 6 months after surgery. This specimen belongs to a study of T cell repertoires in ileal Crohn's disease. The specimen sequenced was ileal tissue. This clonotype was sampled from an adult with Crohn's disease. The V and J genes are TRBV7-3 and TRBJ2-3; perhaps TRBD1 as D (6 bases). This chain's CDR3 is CASSRLSGGTDTQYF. CDR3 sequence (DNA): TGTGCCAGCAGCCGGCTTTCAGGGGGCACAGATACGCAGTATTTT.